Following are 24 T cell receptor beta chains from one sample sequenced in a study of T cell changes during pregnancy in multiple sclerosis. Profiling relied on immunoSEQ multiplex PCR, and the TCRdb table lists in-frame clones only, not all of them. The data hold 40,000 to 55,000 clones, with roughly 90% observed a single time. The sample consisted of peripheral blood, taken in the second trimester of pregnancy. The source is a female donor in good health, enrolled as a control in a pregnancy study.

This clone came up a few times. This chain connects TRBV6-5 to TRBJ2-3; D call uncertain. The CDR3 is 13 amino acids. V lost 0 bases to trimming and J lost 4 bases, with 5 bases between them. The germline V gene has CDR1 MNHEY and CDR2 SVGAGI. DNA of the CDR3: TGTGCCAGCAGTTACTCGTCATCAGATACGCAGTATTTT. Residues: CASSYSSSDTQYF.

The chain is built from TRBV14 and TRBJ2-3; 8 positions agree with TRBD2. CDR1 is SGHDN, CDR2 FVKESK, per germline. The CDR3 spans 14 residues. V trimming: 8 bases; J trimming: 4 bases; junction bases outside the gene matches: 8. The CDR3 sequence: CASAPGGAADTQYF. DNA of the CDR3: TGTGCCAGCGCTCCCGGGGGGGCCGCAGATACGCAGTATTTT.

The rearrangement joins TRBV9 to TRBJ2-5, with D possibly being TRBD1 (6 bases). The CDR3 spans 17 residues. The germline gives CDR1 SGDLS, CDR2 YYNGEE. Between the trimmed V and J ends, which lost 1 base and 1 base, there was a span of 17 bases. The CDR3 reads CASSVNDGRRGQETQYF. CDR3 in DNA: TGTGCCAGCAGCGTAAACGATGGCCGCAGGGGCCAAGAGACCCAGTACTTC.

This chain links TRBV19 with TRBJ2-7, with 8 bases that match TRBD1. Germline loops: CDR1 LNHDA, CDR2 SQIVND (reference sequence). CDR3 size: 14 residues. V trimming: 4 bases; J trimming: 4 bases; junction bases outside the gene matches: 6. The CDR3 DNA is TGTGCCAGTAGTACCGGACAGGGCATTTACGAGCAGTACTTC. It codes for CASSTGQGIYEQYF.

Here the CDR3 reads CASAGRDRYEQYF. The CDR3 nucleotides are TGTGCCAGCGCGGGAAGGGACAGATACGAGCAGTACTTC. V and J are TRBV5-6 and TRBJ2-7, with D perhaps TRBD1 (7 bases). Trimming cost V 7 bases and J 4 bases, with 15 bases left between them. Germline V gene sequence: CDR1 SGHDT, CDR2 YYEEEE. This CDR3 region has 13 residues. The full variable domain, completed using reference TRBV5-6 and TRBJ2-7, is DAGVTQSPTHLIKTRGQQVTLRCSPKSGHDTVSWYQQALGQGPQFIFQYYEEEERQRGNFPDRFSGHQFPNYSSELNVNALLLGDSALYLCASAGRDRYEQYFGPGTRLTVT.

The chain employs TRBV12-5 and TRBJ1-2; TRBD1 matches 10 bases. The CDR3 is 14 residues long. V lost 4 bases, J lost 8 bases, and 7 bases stayed unmatched. Germline V gene data show CDR1 as LGHNT and CDR2 as FRNRAP. CDR3 coding DNA: TGTGCTAGTGGTTGGCCGGGACAGGGGAAGGGCTACACCTTC. Its protein is CASGWPGQGKGYTF.

The chain uses TRBV29-1 and TRBJ2-7; D perhaps matches TRBD2 (6 bases). The CDR3 spans 14 residues. V was clipped by 3 bases and J by 0 bases, with 12 bases between them. Germline values: CDR1 SQVTM, CDR2 ANQGSEA. CDR3 sequence reads: CSVEPAGSSYEQYF. CDR3 DNA sequence: TGCAGCGTTGAGCCGGCGGGAAGCTCCTACGAGCAGTACTTC.

CDR3 amino acids: CASSLTGGSEEKLFF. In nucleotides, the CDR3 is TGCGCCAGCAGCTTGACAGGGGGCTCCGAAGAAAAACTGTTTTTT. The chain links TRBV5-1 to TRBJ1-4; 9 bases are a match to TRBD1. V was pared by 1 base and J by 8 bases, with 6 bases of the junction left unmatched. The germline V gene has CDR1 SGHRS and CDR2 YFSETQ. This CDR3 is built from 15 residues.

The chain combines TRBV5-6 with TRBJ2-7, with TRBD2 matching over 13 bases. Germline V gene data show CDR1 as SGHDT and CDR2 as YYEEEE. With V trimmed by 4 bases and J by 9 bases, 7 bases remained unmatched. CDR3 length: 14 amino acids. As DNA, the CDR3 is TGTGCCAGCAGCCCGGGACTAGCGGGAAACGGGCAGTACTTC. Translated, it gives CASSPGLAGNGQYF.

This clone appeared once. The chain employs TRBV25-1 and TRBJ2-5, with TRBD2 as a possible D gene (6 bases). This CDR3 region has 15 residues. Trimming took 5 bases from V and 2 from J, leaving 15 bases between them. Germline V CDR1 and CDR2: MGHDK, SYGVNS. CDR3 loop: CASSTAGGGQETQYF. As DNA, the CDR3 is TGTGCCAGCAGTACCGCTGGGGGAGGACAAGAGACCCAGTACTTC.

Only one count was recorded for this clone. Other nucleotide sequences in the sample specify the same CDR3. The V call is TRBV5-1, the J call TRBJ2-5; the D gene is possibly TRBD2 (6 bases). Between the trimmed V and J ends, which lost 0 bases and 4 bases, there was a span of 10 bases. Germline values: CDR1 SGHRS, CDR2 YFSETQ. The CDR3 has 14 residues. CDR3 sequence reads: CASSLGQGGETQYF. CDR3 nucleotide sequence: TGCGCCAGCAGCTTGGGGCAGGGAGGAGAGACCCAGTACTTC.

The chain links TRBV9 to TRBJ1-2; a weak D match, TRBD1 (5 bases). The CDR3 is made up of 14 amino acids. The germline V and J ends were trimmed by 3 bases and 0 bases, with 9 bases remaining between them. Germline V CDR1 and CDR2: SGDLS, YYNGEE. CDR3 sequence: CASSGLTANYGYTF. As DNA, the CDR3 is TGTGCCAGCAGCGGATTGACAGCTAACTATGGCTACACCTTC. The full variable domain, its missing parts supplied by reference TRBV9 and TRBJ1-2, is DSGVTQTPKHLITATGQRVTLRCSPRSGDLSVYWYQQSLDQGLQFLIQYYNGEERAKGNILERFSAQQFPDLHSELNLSSLELGDSALYFCASSGLTANYGYTFGSGTRLTVV.

This chain joins TRBV7-7 and TRBJ2-5; 10 bases fit TRBD2. V was pared by 7 bases and J by 5 bases, with 10 bases of the junction left unmatched. Germline assignment: CDR1 SSHAT and CDR2 FNYEAQ (reference sequence). There are 15 residues in the CDR3. CDR3 region: CASTRTSGALETQYF. The CDR3 nucleotides are TGTGCCAGCACGAGGACTAGCGGAGCTCTTGAGACCCAGTACTTC.

CDR3 nucleotide sequence: TGTGCCAGTACCAACCCAGGGTACACTGAAGCTTTCTTT. This sequence encodes CASTNPGYTEAFF. The chain couples TRBV19 to TRBJ1-1, with D possibly being TRBD1 (5 bases). CDR3 length equals 13 residues. From germline, CDR1 is LNHDA and CDR2 SQIVND (reference sequence). The ends were cut back, 7 bases at V and 3 bases at J, with 12 bases in the middle. The whole variable domain, remainder taken from reference TRBV19 and TRBJ1-1, is DGGITQSPKYLFRKEGQNVTLSCEQNLNHDAMYWYRQDPGQGLRLIYYSQIVNDFQKGDIAEGYSVSREKKESFPLTVTSAQKNPTAFYLCASTNPGYTEAFFGQGTRLTVV.

The chain has TRBV4-2 and TRBJ2-5; D is possibly TRBD2 (5 bases). Between the trimmed V and J ends, which lost 0 bases and 4 bases, there was a span of 9 bases. Germline CDR1 reads LGHNA; CDR2 reads YNFKEQ. The CDR3 extends over 14 amino acids. CDR3 amino acids: CASSQESRGETQYF. The CDR3 coding sequence is TGTGCCAGCAGCCAAGAGAGCCGGGGAGAGACCCAGTACTTC.

The chain combines TRBV4-2 with TRBJ2-2; D possibly corresponds to TRBD2 (6 bases). The germline gives CDR1 LGHNA, CDR2 YNFKEQ. The CDR3 length is 15 residues. V was clipped by 1 base and J by 1 base, with 7 bases between them. CDR3 sequence reads: CASSQVAENTGELFF. CDR3 sequence (DNA): TGTGCCAGCAGCCAAGTAGCGGAGAACACCGGGGAGCTGTTTTTT.

V and J are TRBV30 and TRBJ2-2; 12 bases fit TRBD2. CDR3 length: 18 amino acids. The junction had 10 bases not matched to a gene; V was cut back by 0 bases and J by 5 bases. Germline V gene data show CDR1 as GTSNPN and CDR2 as SVGIG (reference sequence). CDR3 sequence: CAWSVKPSGRANTGELFF. The CDR3 DNA follows: TGTGCCTGGAGTGTAAAGCCTAGCGGGAGGGCCAATACCGGGGAGCTGTTTTTT. Full variable domain (rest looked up from reference TRBV30 and TRBJ2-2): SQTIHQWPATLVQPVGSPLSLECTVEGTSNPNLYWYRQAAGRGLQLLFYSVGIGQISSEVPQNLSASRPQDRQFILSSKKLLLSDSGFYLCAWSVKPSGRANTGELFFGEGSRLTVL.

The chain uses TRBV28 and TRBJ1-2, with D maybe TRBD1 (5 bases). V shed 4 bases and J shed 8 bases, with 26 bases lying between them. The CDR3 is 17 residues long. Looked up from germline, CDR1 is MDHEN and CDR2 is SYDVKM. CDR3 residues: CASSSLLISDTNGGYTF. In nucleotides, the CDR3 is TGTGCCAGCAGTTCCCTCTTGATCTCGGACACAAATGGCGGCTACACCTTC.

The chain employs TRBV6-6 and TRBJ2-7; 10 nucleotides line up with TRBD1. In germline, CDR1 is MNHNY, CDR2 SVGAGI (reference sequence). The V gene end was trimmed by 5 bases and the J gene end by 6 bases; junction bases not matched to a gene: 10. The CDR3 contains 15 residues. CDR3 region: CASSNRQGAHGEQYF. Here the CDR3 DNA reads TGTGCCAGCAGTAATCGACAGGGGGCGCACGGCGAGCAGTACTTC.

The chain uses TRBV29-1 and TRBJ2-3; 14 positions match TRBD2. Germline V gene data show CDR1 as SQVTM and CDR2 as ANQGSEA. Trimming removed 8 bases from V and 4 bases from J; junction bases left unmatched: 17. The CDR3 spans 18 residues. CDR3 nucleotides: TGCAGCCGGGGTCCCGGGACTAGCGGGAGTAGAGACCCAGATACGCAGTATTTT. Translating it yields CSRGPGTSGSRDPDTQYF.

The chain employs TRBV27 and TRBJ2-3; TRBD2 agrees at 9 bases. This CDR3 comprises 15 residues. With V trimmed by 1 base and J by 6 bases, 5 bases remained unmatched. The germline gives CDR1 MNHEY, CDR2 SMNVEV (reference sequence). The CDR3 loop is CASSLLAGAGDTQYF. CDR3 bases: TGTGCCAGCAGTTTATTAGCGGGGGCGGGGGATACGCAGTATTTT.

The chain couples TRBV5-1 to TRBJ1-3; the D gene is possibly TRBD1 (6 bases). V gave up 4 bases and J gave up 2 bases, with 16 bases separating them. Germline CDR1 and CDR2: SGHRS and YFSETQ. This CDR3 comprises 16 residues. The DNA for the CDR3 is TGCGCCAGCAGCCCGAACCCCCAGGGGACTGGAAACACCATATATTTT. Residues: CASSPNPQGTGNTIYF.

The CDR3 DNA reads as TGTGCCAGTACCAATGCCGGGGTCCCACGGTATGGCTACACCTTC. Translated: CASTNAGVPRYGYTF. The chain employs TRBV19 and TRBJ1-2; D not resolved. Looked up from germline, CDR1 is LNHDA and CDR2 is SQIVND (reference sequence). Trimming shortened V by 7 bases and J by 5 bases, and 20 bases separated the two germline ends. This CDR3 is built from 15 residues.

This clone was picked up one time. The rearrangement joins TRBV7-9 to TRBJ2-5, with TRBD1 as a possible D gene (6 bases). Germline lookup yields CDR1 SEHNR and CDR2 FQNEAQ (reference sequence). The CDR3 contains 15 residues. With 5 bases removed from V and 5 bases from J, the gap between germline ends came to 18 bases. CDR3 protein: CASSVPQGTVETQYF. DNA for the CDR3: TGTGCCAGCAGCGTCCCACAGGGAACGGTCGAGACCCAGTACTTC.